These 23 T cell receptor beta chains originate from one sample sequenced in a study of glioma-infiltrating T cells after dendritic cell vaccination. Time point noted: after dendritic cell vaccination, including at tumor progression/relapse. Some clones are missing from TCRdb's copy, which holds only in-frame ones; the method was immunoSEQ multiplex PCR. Counted here are about 50,000 clones, approximately 90% occurring once; the ten biggest clones make up around 5%. Source: blood, taken after dendritic cell vaccination. All receptors come from a human donor with glioblastoma.

This clone was counted a single time. The chain recombines TRBV10-3 with TRBJ1-2, with 7 bases aligning to TRBD1. Germline trimming cut 3 bases from V and 4 bases from J; bases unmatched to any gene: 2. CDR1 and CDR2 from the germline V gene are ENHRY and SYGVKD. The CDR3 has 13 residues. The CDR3 sequence: CAISDGTVYGYTF. CDR3 coding DNA: TGTGCCATCAGTGACGGGACAGTCTATGGCTACACCTTC.

The V call is TRBV4-2, the J call TRBJ2-5; D gene uncertain. The DNA matches TRBJ2-7 better at its end, which makes the J call doubtful. The length of the CDR3 is 14 residues. Looked up from germline, CDR1 is LGHNA and CDR2 is YNFKEQ. CDR3 in amino acids: CASSQVLENNEQYF. CDR3 in DNA: TGTGCCAGCAGCCAAGTTCTTGAGAATAACGAGCAGTACTTC.

Turning to this clone: Within the sample, other DNA sequences also encode this same CDR3. The chain recombines TRBV28 with TRBJ2-7; 7 positions match TRBD2. The V gene end was trimmed by 5 bases and the J gene end by 1 base; junction bases not matched to a gene: 5. Germline V gene data show CDR1 as MDHEN and CDR2 as SYDVKM. This CDR3 is 14 amino acids long. The CDR3 nucleotides are TGTGCCAGCAGTCTACCTAGCGGTTCCTACGAGCAGTACTTC. Its protein product is CASSLPSGSYEQYF.

The chain joins TRBV18 to TRBJ2-2, with D maybe TRBD2 (5 bases). The CDR3 is 14 residues long. Germline CDR1 KGHSH, CDR2 LQKENI. The V gene lost 2 bases and the J gene lost 5 bases, with 9 bases spanning the gap. CDR3 nucleotide sequence: TGTGCCAGCTCACCAGGCCGCGGGACCGGGGAGCTGTTTTTT. It codes for CASSPGRGTGELFF. The full variable domain, with the rest looked up from reference TRBV18 and TRBJ2-2, is NAGVMQNPRHLVRRRGQEARLRCSPMKGHSHVYWYRQLPEEGLKFMVYLQKENIIDESGMPKERFSAEFPKEGPSILRIQQVVRGDSAAYFCASSPGRGTGELFFGEGSRLTVL.

The J gene is TRBJ2-7, the V gene TRBV18, with D possibly TRBD2 on 6 matching bases. Germline V gene lookup returns CDR1 KGHSH and CDR2 LQKENI. The CDR3 is made up of 12 amino acids. V was cut by 6 bases and J by 5 bases, with 11 bases left in between. The DNA of the CDR3 is TGTGCCAGCTCCCCTGGGAGGAACGAGCAGTACTTC. As protein: CASSPGRNEQYF.

The rearrangement joins TRBV27 to TRBJ2-6; 8 bases line up with TRBD1. Trimming removed 4 bases from V and 3 bases from J; junction bases left unmatched: 5. This CDR3 is 16 amino acids long. CDR1 is MNHEY, CDR2 SMNVEV, per germline (reference sequence). CDR3 residues: CASSSVQGVGANVLTF. In nucleotides, the CDR3 is TGTGCCAGCAGTTCCGTACAGGGGGTTGGGGCCAACGTCCTGACTTTC. Combining the CDR3 with reference TRBV27 and TRBJ2-6 gives the whole variable domain EAQVTQNPRYLITVTGKKLTVTCSQNMNHEYMSWYRQDPGLGLRQIYYSMNVEVTDKGDVPEGYKVSRKEKRNFPLILESPSPNQTSLYFCASSSVQGVGANVLTFGAGSRLTVL.

The genes are TRBV28 and TRBJ1-2; D uncertain. Germline CDR1 MDHEN, CDR2 SYDVKM. The CDR3 loop spans 14 amino acids. The V end lost 4 bases, the J end lost 2 bases, and 11 bases lay between the germline ends. The CDR3 region has the DNA TGTGCCAGCAGTTCGCCAGGATTCAACTATGGCTACACCTTC. The encoded protein is CASSSPGFNYGYTF.

The chain uses TRBV2 and TRBJ1-2; no definite D call. Germline CDR1 reads SNHLY; CDR2 reads FYNNEI. Trimming pared 4 bases from V and 7 bases from J, leaving 19 bases between. This CDR3 contains 15 residues. The CDR3 sequence is CASSGLTFGRTGYTF. Written as DNA, the CDR3 is TGTGCCAGCAGTGGCCTGACATTCGGGAGGACTGGCTACACCTTC.

The V call is TRBV15, the J call TRBJ2-5; 7 nucleotides match TRBD1. The CDR3 consists of 15 residues. Per the germline V gene, CDR1 is LNHNV and CDR2 is YYDKDF (reference sequence). J gave up 3 bases and V 0 bases, and 4 bases lay outside the gene matches. CDR3: CATSRDRGQKETQYF. The DNA of the CDR3 is TGTGCCACCAGCAGAGATCGGGGACAGAAAGAGACCCAGTACTTC.

The chain combines TRBV6-5 with TRBJ2-3, with D perhaps matching TRBD2 (5 bases). Trimming removed 10 bases from V and 5 bases from J, with 10 bases in between. The CDR3 contains 11 residues. CDR1 is MNHEY, CDR2 SVGAGI, per germline. In nucleotides, the CDR3 is TGTGCCACCCGCGGGTTAGATACGCAGTATTTT. The encoded protein is CATRGLDTQYF.

In its sample, this clone was seen once. The chain carries TRBV9 and TRBJ1-4, with a tentative D call TRBD1 (5 bases). The CDR3 runs 15 residues. V was shortened by 0 bases and J by 3 bases, with 9 bases between the two germline ends. The germline CDR1 and CDR2 sequences are SGDLS and YYNGEE. CDR3 protein: CASSVEGKSNEKLFF. DNA of the CDR3: TGTGCCAGCAGCGTAGAGGGGAAGTCTAATGAAAAACTGTTTTTT.

The genes are TRBV10-3 and TRBJ2-5, with D possibly being TRBD1 (5 bases). Between the trimmed V and J ends, which lost 2 bases and 2 bases, there was a span of 6 bases. This CDR3 has 13 residues. CDR1 is ENHRY, CDR2 SYGVKD, per germline. The CDR3 nucleotides read TGTGCCATCAGTGAGGGACAACAAGAGACCCAGTACTTC. Amino acid sequence: CAISEGQQETQYF.

This clone was observed a handful of times. V gene TRBV28 combines with J gene TRBJ1-3; perhaps TRBD1 as D (5 bases). With 3 bases removed from V and 4 bases from J, the gap between germline ends came to 13 bases. Germline V lookup: CDR1 MDHEN, CDR2 SYDVKM. The CDR3 has 15 residues. CDR3 region: CASSFQGSQGNTIYF. The CDR3, as DNA: TGTGCCAGCAGTTTCCAGGGTAGTCAGGGAAACACCATATATTTT. Full variable domain (rest looked up from reference TRBV28 and TRBJ1-3): DVKVTQSSRYLVKRTGEKVFLECVQDMDHENMFWYRQDPGLGLRLIYFSYDVKMKEKGDIPEGYSVSREKKERFSLILESASTNQTSMYLCASSFQGSQGNTIYFGEGSWLTVV.

This clone has only one observation. The chain couples TRBV6-5 to TRBJ1-1; tentative D call: TRBD1 (5 bases). CDR1 and CDR2 (germline): MNHEY, SVGAGI. The CDR3 covers 15 residues. V was pared by 8 bases and J by 8 bases, with 24 bases between. The CDR3 spells CASPFVGGTEKEAFF. The CDR3 DNA is TGTGCCAGCCCATTCGTCGGGGGAACTGAAAAGGAAGCTTTCTTT.

The gene calls are TRBV7-6 and TRBJ2-5; D possibly corresponds to TRBD1 (6 bases). The germline V and J ends were trimmed by 1 base and 4 bases, with 13 bases remaining between them. This CDR3 is built from 15 residues. Germline V gene sequence: CDR1 SGHVS, CDR2 FNYEAQ. Here the CDR3 DNA reads TGTGCCAGCAGCTTAGTGTCGACAGGTGGAGAGACCCAGTACTTC. It is translated as CASSLVSTGGETQYF.

The rearrangement uses TRBV28 and TRBJ1-5; D perhaps matches TRBD1 (5 bases). The CDR3 totals 15 residues. V was cut by 6 bases and J by 0 bases, with 12 bases left in between. Germline loops: CDR1 MDHEN, CDR2 SYDVKM. The CDR3 protein is CASSPDRHSNQPQHF. The CDR3 DNA reads TGTGCCAGCAGCCCAGACAGACATAGCAATCAGCCCCAGCATTTT.

The chain is built from TRBV11-1 and TRBJ2-1; TRBD2 matches at 10 bases. From germline, CDR1 is SGHAT and CDR2 FQDESV (reference sequence). Trimming removed 4 bases from V and 2 bases from J; junction bases left unmatched: 5. The CDR3 consists of 16 residues. CDR3 region: CASSSRTSGTYNEQFF. CDR3 sequence (DNA): TGTGCCAGCAGCTCCCGGACTAGCGGTACCTACAATGAGCAGTTCTTC.

This clone occurred a few times. This CDR3 is CASSFAPRYEQYF. The CDR3 DNA follows: TGTGCCAGCAGCTTCGCCCCCAGATACGAGCAGTACTTC. The rearrangement links TRBV6-6 to TRBJ2-7; the D is unclear. This CDR3 is 13 amino acids long. The V end was cut by 6 bases, the J end by 4 bases, with 13 bases between. CDR1 is MNHNY, CDR2 SVGAGI, per germline (reference sequence).

Only one count was recorded for this clone. The chain employs TRBV11-1 and TRBJ1-1; 9 bases match TRBD1. Germline V gene data show CDR1 as SGHAT and CDR2 as FQDESV (reference sequence). This CDR3 spans 15 amino acids. J gave up 1 base and V 5 bases, and 5 bases lay outside the gene matches. CDR3 sequence (DNA): TGTGCCAGCAGCCGGACAGGGGCCCCGAACACTGAAGCTTTCTTT. This encodes CASSRTGAPNTEAFF.

Note on this clone: Germline is not matched at one junction end, which may reflect a read error. As DNA, the CDR3 is TGTGCCAGCAGTTTGGGGGGGGGAGGGCCAAACGAGCAGTACTTC. Translated, it gives CASSLGGGGPNEQYF. The chain joins TRBV5-4 to TRBJ2-7; 7 bases agree with TRBD2. Germline assignment: CDR1 SGHNT and CDR2 YYREEE (reference sequence). The CDR3 has 15 amino acids. The full variable domain, rest sourced from reference TRBV5-4 and TRBJ2-7, is ETGVTQSPTHLIKTRGQQVTLRCSSQSGHNTVSWYQQALGQGPQFIFQYYREEENGRGNFPPRFSGLQFPNYSSELNVNALELDDSALYLCASSLGGGGPNEQYFGPGTRLTVT.

The rearrangement joins TRBV7-9 to TRBJ2-2, with D hard to call. The CDR3 extends over 13 amino acids. Germline CDR1 is SEHNR and CDR2 is FQNEAQ (reference sequence). V dropped 1 base and J dropped 6 bases, with 6 bases sitting between them. The CDR3 spells CASSLDMSGELFF. In DNA, the CDR3 is TGTGCCAGCAGCTTAGATATGTCCGGGGAGCTGTTTTTT.

The V gene is TRBV5-1, the J gene TRBJ2-5, with 11 bases identical to TRBD2. Germline V CDR1 and CDR2: SGHRS, YFSETQ. V dropped 3 bases and J dropped 7; count of bases not matched to a gene: 11. The CDR3 covers 16 residues. The chain's CDR3 is CASSSSGTSGTWTQYF. In nucleotides, the CDR3 is TGCGCCAGCAGCTCCTCCGGGACTAGCGGTACATGGACCCAGTACTTC. The full variable domain, its missing parts supplied by reference TRBV5-1 and TRBJ2-5, is KAGVTQTPRYLIKTRGQQVTLSCSPISGHRSVSWYQQTPGQGLQFLFEYFSETQRNKGNFPGRFSGRQFSNSRSEMNVSTLELGDSALYLCASSSSGTSGTWTQYFGPGTRLLVL.

This clone was detected once. V gene TRBV19 combines with J gene TRBJ2-7, with D perhaps matching TRBD2 (5 bases). The CDR3 has 15 amino acids. Looked up from germline, CDR1 is LNHDA and CDR2 is SQIVND (reference sequence). Between the trimmed V and J ends, which lost 0 bases and 2 bases, there was a span of 11 bases. CDR3 sequence (DNA): TGTGCCAGTAGTATAGAGAGGGCAGGACCCTACGAGCAGTACTTC. Residues: CASSIERAGPYEQYF.